This T cell receptor beta chain comes out of a study of T cell changes during pregnancy in multiple sclerosis. The assay was immunoSEQ multiplex PCR, and TCRdb's table has in-frame clones only and misses some. The sample has just under 80,000 clones, approximately 92% seen once. This CDR3 has 15 residues. CDR1 is MNHNS and CDR2 is SASEGT in the germline V gene. V was shortened by 1 base and J by 2 bases, with 10 bases between the two germline ends. This specimen consisted of peripheral blood, obtained in the first trimester of pregnancy. This receptor was identified in a female donor with multiple sclerosis, enrolled in a pregnancy study. The gene calls are TRBV6-1 and TRBJ2-3; weak D call: TRBD2 (6 bases). The CDR3 nucleotides read TGTGCCAGCAGTGAAGGGGCGGGACTCACAGATACGCAGTATTTT. Its translation: CASSEGAGLTDTQYF.